This T cell receptor (beta chain) was captured by sequencing in a study of molecular identifiers for immune sequencing clone quantification. Points from the study as a whole: For effector cells, clones above 20 RNA copies held over 99% of molecules; for naive cells, under 1%.

This CDR3 has 12 residues. As regards this clonotype: The antigen is not known. One end of the junction does not line up with germline, which may come from a read error.

As CD8+CD4-CCR7+CD45RA+ cells, naive CD8 T cells were sorted. TCRdb called the PCR reads again in MiXCR, with one record for every CDR3 protein. In the table there are some 100,000 distinct CDR3 sequences, about 35% of which are singletons. The chain couples TRBV12-3 or TRBV12-4 to TRBJ2-7; D is perhaps TRBD2 (6 bases). The sequenced material came from naive CD8+ T cells from blood, with Jurkat cell RNA spiked in. Subset denoted: FACS-sorted CD8+CD4-CCR7+CD45RA+ naive T cells. The clonotype was recovered from a human donor in good health. Some libraries in this study had Jurkat cell RNA spiked in. CDR3 amino acids: CAGSFGGDEQYF. CDR3 sequence (DNA): TGTGCCGGCAGTTTTGGAGGGGACGAGCAGTACTTC.